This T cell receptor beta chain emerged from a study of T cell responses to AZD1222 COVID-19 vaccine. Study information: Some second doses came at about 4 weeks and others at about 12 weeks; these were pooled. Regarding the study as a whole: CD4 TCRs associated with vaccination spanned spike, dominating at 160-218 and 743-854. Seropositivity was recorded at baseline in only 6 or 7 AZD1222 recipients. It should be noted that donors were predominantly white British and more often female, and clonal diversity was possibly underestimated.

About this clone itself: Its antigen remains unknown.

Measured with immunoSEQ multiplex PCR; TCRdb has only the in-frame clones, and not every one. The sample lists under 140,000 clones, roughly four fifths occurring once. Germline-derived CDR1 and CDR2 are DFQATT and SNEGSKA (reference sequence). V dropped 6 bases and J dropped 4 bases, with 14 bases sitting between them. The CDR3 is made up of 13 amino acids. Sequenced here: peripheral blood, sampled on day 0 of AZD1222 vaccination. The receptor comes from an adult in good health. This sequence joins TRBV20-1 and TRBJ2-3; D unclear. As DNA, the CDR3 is TGCAGTGCCAGTGCCGGGTGGGCAGATACGCAGTATTTT. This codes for CSASAGWADTQYF.